The 10 T cell receptor beta chains listed next were all sequenced from one sample in a study of regulatory T cells in long-lasting Graves disease (dated by TCRdb to 2020 to 2023). The meaning of the sample's time point label: newly diagnosed GD, antithyroid drugs for less than 3 months. RNA was extracted from PBMCs in TRIzol for both TCR sequencing and RNA sequencing. Library generation was performed with multiplex PCR. Reads for this sample came from an Illumina HiSeq 4000. To build TCR beta libraries, CDR3 regions were amplified by Arm-PCR using iRepertoire HTBI primers. Using fastp trimming at Q25 and MiXCR clonotype assembly, TCRdb reanalyzed the public sequencing data and kept in-frame beta chains. Rows are combined by CDR3 protein, so each entry shows the most common genes and DNA. For this sample the table gives a few hundred thousand distinct CDR3 sequences, of which 16% were detected only once. Roughly 29% of the sample is taken by the ten largest.

This sample was shared with a second study, whose subject was T cells in Graves' hyperthyroidism and ophthalmopathy.

Sequencing was performed on peripheral blood mononuclear cells (PBMCs), taken at new diagnosis, from a patient treated with antithyroid drugs. These TCRs come from a man aged 35 to 55 with Graves disease. Donor details come from another sample of the same person, matched by shared clones.

In this sample, this clonotype turned up a few times. The rearrangement joins TRBV6-1 to TRBJ1-5; 8 nucleotides agree with TRBD1. CDR1 and CDR2 (germline): MNHNS, SASEGT. This CDR3 contains 13 residues. Trimming cost V 10 bases and J 6 bases; bases outside gene matches: 8. CDR3 residues: CANGQGAGQPQHF. The CDR3 DNA follows: TGTGCCAACGGGCAGGGGGCTGGTCAGCCCCAGCATTTT.

This clonotype was seen many times. The chain employs TRBV7-9 and TRBJ2-1; 9 nucleotides align to TRBD1. This CDR3 is 17 amino acids long. From germline, CDR1 is SEHNR and CDR2 FQNEAQ (reference sequence). The trim removed 1 base at V and 9 bases at J, leaving 13 bases unmatched. The CDR3 DNA is TGTGCCAGCAGCTTAGGCCCCGGGACAGGGTACTATAGTGAGCAGTTCTTC. This translates into CASSLGPGTGYYSEQFF. Together with reference TRBV7-9 and TRBJ2-1, the CDR3 gives the full variable domain: DTGVSQNPRHKITKRGQNVTFRCDPISEHNRLYWYRQTLGQGPEFLTYFQNEAQLEKSRLLSDRFSAERPKGSFSTLEIQRTEQGDSAMYLCASSLGPGTGYYSEQFFGPGTRLTVL.

There are a few counts of this clonotype. The V and J genes are TRBV6-5 and TRBJ1-4; D gene unclear. This CDR3 contains 14 residues. V dropped 2 bases and J dropped 3 bases, with 7 bases sitting between them. Germline CDR1 and CDR2: MNHEY and SVGAGI. The CDR3 spells CASSYLGPNEKLFF. The CDR3 nucleotides read TGTGCCAGCAGTTACCTGGGTCCTAATGAAAAACTGTTTTTT.

In its sample, this clonotype was seen many times. V usage is TRBV11-2 and J usage is TRBJ2-1; TRBD1 agrees at 12 bases. V dropped 4 bases and J dropped 5; count of bases not matched to a gene: 3. Per the germline V gene, CDR1 is SGHAT and CDR2 is FQNNGV. The CDR3 is made up of 15 amino acids. CDR3 amino acids: CASSYGTGGHNEQFF. The CDR3 region has the DNA TGTGCCAGCAGCTACGGGACAGGGGGCCACAATGAGCAGTTCTTC.

This clonotype was counted a few times. The genes are TRBV4-2 and TRBJ1-2; 8 nucleotides align to TRBD1. V was pared by 0 bases and J by 7 bases, with 4 bases of the junction left unmatched. This CDR3 region has 14 residues. Germline V gene lookup returns CDR1 LGHNA and CDR2 YNFKEQ. The CDR3 bases are TGTGCCAGCAGCCAAGATAGGACAGGGTTTGGCTACACCTTC. It translates to CASSQDRTGFGYTF.

There are many counts of this clonotype. The chain recombines TRBV20-1 with TRBJ1-5, with TRBD1 matching 12 bases. The V gene's germline CDR1 is DFQATT and CDR2 SNEGSKA (reference sequence). This CDR3 region has 18 residues. This CDR3 is CRVIKPGQGAWSNQPQHF. The CDR3 DNA reads as TGCAGAGTGATCAAACCGGGACAGGGGGCATGGAGCAATCAGCCCCAGCATTTT.

This clonotype occurred many times. The chain is built from TRBV12-3 or TRBV12-4 and TRBJ1-1; the D gene is possibly TRBD1 (5 bases). V was shortened by 5 bases and J by 4 bases, with 17 bases between the two germline ends. The CDR3 runs 15 residues. In DNA, the CDR3 is TGTGCCAGCAGTCCCCGGGACGGGGGGGTCACTGAAGCTTTCTTT. Translated, it gives CASSPRDGGVTEAFF.

The chain uses TRBV7-2 and TRBJ1-1, with D unclear. V lost 4 bases to trimming and J lost 1 base, with 10 bases between them. Germline lookup yields CDR1 SGHTA and CDR2 FQGNSA. CDR3 length equals 14 residues. The CDR3 bases are TGTGCCAGCAGCTGGAGTCTTCGGAACACTGAAGCTTTCTTT. It specifies CASSWSLRNTEAFF.

This clonotype was recorded at least ten times. The chain uses TRBV11-2 and TRBJ1-5; no firm D call. Germline CDR1 and CDR2: SGHAT and FQNNGV. Trimming removed 3 bases from V and 0 bases from J, with 15 bases in between. This CDR3 is built from 17 residues. CDR3 coding DNA: TGTGCCAGCAGCTTTGGGCCCCCCACTTATAGCAATCAGCCCCAGCATTTT. Its protein is CASSFGPPTYSNQPQHF.

This clonotype was picked up many times. The chain employs TRBV3-1 and TRBJ1-3, with a possible D match to TRBD1 (5 bases). Germline CDR1 and CDR2: LGHDT and YNNKEL (reference sequence). The CDR3 runs to 14 residues. Between the trimmed V and J ends, which lost 5 bases and 5 bases, there was a span of 13 bases. CDR3 bases: TGTGCCAGCAGCGGACGGGACGAGAGAAACACCATATATTTT. Its translation: CASSGRDERNTIYF.